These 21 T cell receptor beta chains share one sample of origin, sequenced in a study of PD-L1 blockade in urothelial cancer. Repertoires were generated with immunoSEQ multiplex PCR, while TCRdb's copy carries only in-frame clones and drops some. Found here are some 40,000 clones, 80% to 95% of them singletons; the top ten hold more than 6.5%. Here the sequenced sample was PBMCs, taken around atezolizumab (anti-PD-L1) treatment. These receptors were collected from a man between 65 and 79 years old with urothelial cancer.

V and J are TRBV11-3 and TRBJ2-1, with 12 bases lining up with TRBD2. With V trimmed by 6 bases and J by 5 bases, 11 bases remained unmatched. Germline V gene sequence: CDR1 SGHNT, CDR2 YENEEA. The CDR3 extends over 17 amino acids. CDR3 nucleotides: TGTGCCAGCAGTTCCGGAAGACCTAGCGGGAGGGACAATGAGCAGTTCTTC. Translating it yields CASSSGRPSGRDNEQFF.

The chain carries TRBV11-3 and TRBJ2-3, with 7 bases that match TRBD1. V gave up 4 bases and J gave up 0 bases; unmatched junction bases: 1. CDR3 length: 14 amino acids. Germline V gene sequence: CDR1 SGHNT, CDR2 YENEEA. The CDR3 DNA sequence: TGTGCCAGCAGCTCGGACAGGAGCACAGATACGCAGTATTTT. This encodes CASSSDRSTDTQYF.

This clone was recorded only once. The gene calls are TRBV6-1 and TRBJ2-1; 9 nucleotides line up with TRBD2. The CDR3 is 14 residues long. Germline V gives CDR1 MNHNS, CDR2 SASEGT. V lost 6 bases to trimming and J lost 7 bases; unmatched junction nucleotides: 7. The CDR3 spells CASRVAGVRNEQFF. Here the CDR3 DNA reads TGTGCCAGCAGGGTAGCGGGAGTCAGGAATGAGCAGTTCTTC.

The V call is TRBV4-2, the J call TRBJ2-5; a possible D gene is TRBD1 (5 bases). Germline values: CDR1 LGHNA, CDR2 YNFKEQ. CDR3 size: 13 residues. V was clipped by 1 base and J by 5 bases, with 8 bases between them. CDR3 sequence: CASSQAKGETQYF. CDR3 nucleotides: TGTGCCAGCAGCCAAGCGAAGGGGGAGACCCAGTACTTC.

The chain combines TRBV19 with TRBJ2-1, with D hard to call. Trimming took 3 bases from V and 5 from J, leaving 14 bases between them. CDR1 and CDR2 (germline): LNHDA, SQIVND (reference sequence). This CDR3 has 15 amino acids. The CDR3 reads CASSIMAGRNNEQFF. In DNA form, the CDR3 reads TGTGCCAGTAGTATTATGGCAGGCAGAAACAATGAGCAGTTCTTC.

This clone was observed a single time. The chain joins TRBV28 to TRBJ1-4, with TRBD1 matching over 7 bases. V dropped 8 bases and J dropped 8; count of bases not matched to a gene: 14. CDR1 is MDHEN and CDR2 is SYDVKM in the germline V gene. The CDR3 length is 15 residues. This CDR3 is CASGGQSWLGEKLFF. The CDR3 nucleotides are TGTGCCAGCGGGGGACAGTCCTGGCTGGGGGAAAAACTGTTTTTT.

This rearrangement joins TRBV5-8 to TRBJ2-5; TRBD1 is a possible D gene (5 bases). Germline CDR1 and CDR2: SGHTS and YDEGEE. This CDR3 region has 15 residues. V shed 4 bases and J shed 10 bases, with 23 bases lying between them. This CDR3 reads CASSQEVGGQGDQYF. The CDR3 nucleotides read TGTGCCAGCAGCCAAGAGGTAGGCGGACAAGGGGACCAGTACTTC.

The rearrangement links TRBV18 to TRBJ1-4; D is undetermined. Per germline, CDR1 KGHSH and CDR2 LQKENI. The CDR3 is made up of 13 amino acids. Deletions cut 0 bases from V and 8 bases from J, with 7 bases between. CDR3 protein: CASSPPAGEKLFF. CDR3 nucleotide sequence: TGTGCCAGCTCACCACCGGCAGGAGAAAAACTGTTTTTT.

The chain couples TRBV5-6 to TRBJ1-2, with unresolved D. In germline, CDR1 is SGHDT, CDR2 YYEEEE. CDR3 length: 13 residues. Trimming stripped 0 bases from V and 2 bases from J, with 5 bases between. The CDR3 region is CASSLGQNYGYTF. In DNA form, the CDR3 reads TGTGCCAGCAGCTTGGGCCAGAACTATGGCTACACCTTC.

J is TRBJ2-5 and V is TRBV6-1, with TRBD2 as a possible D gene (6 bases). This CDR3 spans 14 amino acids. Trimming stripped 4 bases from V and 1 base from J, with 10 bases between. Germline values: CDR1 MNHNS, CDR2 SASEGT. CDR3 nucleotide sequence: TGTGCCAGCAGTGTGATGGGGGGCCAAGAGACCCAGTACTTC. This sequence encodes CASSVMGGQETQYF.

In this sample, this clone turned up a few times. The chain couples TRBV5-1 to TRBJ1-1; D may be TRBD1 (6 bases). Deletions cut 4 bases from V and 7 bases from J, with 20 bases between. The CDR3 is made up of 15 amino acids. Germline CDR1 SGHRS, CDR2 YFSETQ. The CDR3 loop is CASSLAVVQGNEAFF. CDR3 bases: TGCGCCAGCAGCCTGGCGGTGGTCCAGGGGAATGAAGCTTTCTTT.

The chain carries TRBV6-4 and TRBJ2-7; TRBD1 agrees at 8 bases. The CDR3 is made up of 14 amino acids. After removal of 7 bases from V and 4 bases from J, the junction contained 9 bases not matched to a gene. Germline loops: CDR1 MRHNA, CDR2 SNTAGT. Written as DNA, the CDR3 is TGTGCCAGCATTTCGGGACAGGCTATTTACGAGCAGTACTTC. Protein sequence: CASISGQAIYEQYF.

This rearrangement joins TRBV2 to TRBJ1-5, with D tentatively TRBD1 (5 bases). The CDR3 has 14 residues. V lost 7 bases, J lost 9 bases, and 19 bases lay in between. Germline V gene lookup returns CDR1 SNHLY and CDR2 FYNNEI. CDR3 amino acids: CASKGTGAPLPQHF. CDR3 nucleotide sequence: TGTGCCAGCAAGGGTACAGGCGCTCCACTGCCCCAGCATTTT.

The CDR3 is CASSTSGTGVNQPQHF. For the CDR3, the DNA is TGTGCCAGTAGCACATCCGGGACAGGGGTCAATCAGCCCCAGCATTTT. The chain carries TRBV19 and TRBJ1-5; 10 bases are shared with TRBD1. V lost 6 bases and J lost 3; bases outside the gene matches: 8. There are 16 residues in the CDR3. CDR1 and CDR2 (germline): LNHDA, SQIVND (reference sequence).

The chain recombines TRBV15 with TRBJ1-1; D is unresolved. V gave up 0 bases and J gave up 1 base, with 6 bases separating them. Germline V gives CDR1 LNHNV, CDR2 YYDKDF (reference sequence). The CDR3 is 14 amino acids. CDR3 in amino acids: CATSRDGRNTEAFF. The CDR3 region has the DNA TGTGCCACCAGCAGAGATGGCAGGAACACTGAAGCTTTCTTT.

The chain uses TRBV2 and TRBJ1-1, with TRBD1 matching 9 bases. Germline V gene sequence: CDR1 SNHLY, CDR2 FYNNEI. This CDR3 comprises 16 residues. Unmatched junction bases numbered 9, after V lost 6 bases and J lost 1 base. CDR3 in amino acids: CASSAGTGRGNTEAFF. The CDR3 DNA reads TGTGCCAGCAGCGCCGGGACAGGGCGAGGGAACACTGAAGCTTTCTTT.

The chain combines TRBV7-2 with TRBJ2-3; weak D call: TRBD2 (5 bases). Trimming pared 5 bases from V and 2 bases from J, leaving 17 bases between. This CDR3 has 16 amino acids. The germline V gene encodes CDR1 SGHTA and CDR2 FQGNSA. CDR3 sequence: CASSTYLAGFTDTQYF. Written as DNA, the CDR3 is TGTGCCAGCAGCACCTACCTAGCAGGTTTCACAGATACGCAGTATTTT.

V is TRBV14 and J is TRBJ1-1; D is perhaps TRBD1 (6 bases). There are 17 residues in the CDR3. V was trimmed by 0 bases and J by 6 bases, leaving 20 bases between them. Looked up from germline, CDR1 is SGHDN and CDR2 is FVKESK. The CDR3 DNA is TGTGCCAGCAGCCAAGATAGGGGAAGTGGACAGCTCGCTGAAGCTTTCTTT. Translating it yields CASSQDRGSGQLAEAFF. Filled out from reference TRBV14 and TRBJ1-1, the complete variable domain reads EAGVTQFPSHSVIEKGQTVTLRCDPISGHDNLYWYRRVMGKEIKFLLHFVKESKQDESGMPNNRFLAERTGGTYSTLKVQPAELEDSGVYFCASSQDRGSGQLAEAFFGQGTRLTVV.

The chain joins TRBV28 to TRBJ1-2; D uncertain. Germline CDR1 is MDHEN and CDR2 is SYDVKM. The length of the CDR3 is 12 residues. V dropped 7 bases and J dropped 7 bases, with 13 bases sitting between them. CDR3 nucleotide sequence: TGTGCCAGCAAACCCTTACCGGGTGGCTACACCTTC. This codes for CASKPLPGGYTF.

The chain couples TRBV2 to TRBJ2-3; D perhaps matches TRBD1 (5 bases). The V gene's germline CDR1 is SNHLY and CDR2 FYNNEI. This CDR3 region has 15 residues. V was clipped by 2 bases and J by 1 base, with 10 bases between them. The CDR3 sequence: CASSETRQRTDTQYF. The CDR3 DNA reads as TGTGCCAGCAGTGAAACGAGACAGCGCACAGATACGCAGTATTTT. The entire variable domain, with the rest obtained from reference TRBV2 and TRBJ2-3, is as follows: EPEVTQTPSHQVTQMGQEVILRCVPISNHLYFYWYRQILGQKVEFLVSFYNNEISEKSEIFDDQFSVERPDGSNFTLKIRSTKLEDSAMYFCASSETRQRTDTQYFGPGTRLTVL.

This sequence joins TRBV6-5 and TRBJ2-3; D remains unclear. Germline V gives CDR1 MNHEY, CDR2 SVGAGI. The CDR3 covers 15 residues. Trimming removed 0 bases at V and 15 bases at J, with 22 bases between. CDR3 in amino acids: CASSYSFMSPQLPYF. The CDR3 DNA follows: TGTGCCAGCAGTTACTCGTTTATGAGTCCACAGCTTCCCTATTTT.